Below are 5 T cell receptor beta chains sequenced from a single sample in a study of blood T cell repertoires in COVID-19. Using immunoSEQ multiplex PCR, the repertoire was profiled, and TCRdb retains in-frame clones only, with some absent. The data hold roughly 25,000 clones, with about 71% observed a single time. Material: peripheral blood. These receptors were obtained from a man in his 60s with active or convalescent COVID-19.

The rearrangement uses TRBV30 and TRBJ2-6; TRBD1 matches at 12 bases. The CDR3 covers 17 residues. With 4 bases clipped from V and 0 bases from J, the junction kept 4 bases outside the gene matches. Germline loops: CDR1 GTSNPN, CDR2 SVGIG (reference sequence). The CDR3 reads CAWIRDRGRSGANVLTF. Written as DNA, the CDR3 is TGTGCCTGGATTAGGGACAGGGGGCGCTCTGGGGCCAACGTCCTGACTTTC.

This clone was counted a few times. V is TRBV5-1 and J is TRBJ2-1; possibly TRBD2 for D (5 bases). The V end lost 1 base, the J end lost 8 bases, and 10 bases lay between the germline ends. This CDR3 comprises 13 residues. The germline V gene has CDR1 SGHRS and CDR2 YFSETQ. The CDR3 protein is CASSLFSGDEQFF. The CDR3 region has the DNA TGCGCCAGCAGCTTGTTTTCCGGGGATGAGCAGTTCTTC.

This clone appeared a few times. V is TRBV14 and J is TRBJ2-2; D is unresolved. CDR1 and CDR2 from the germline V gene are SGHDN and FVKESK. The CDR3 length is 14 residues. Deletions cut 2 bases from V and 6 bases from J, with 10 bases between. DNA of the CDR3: TGTGCCAGCAGCCAAAAGCGTGGCCCCGGGGAGCTGTTTTTT. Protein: CASSQKRGPGELFF.

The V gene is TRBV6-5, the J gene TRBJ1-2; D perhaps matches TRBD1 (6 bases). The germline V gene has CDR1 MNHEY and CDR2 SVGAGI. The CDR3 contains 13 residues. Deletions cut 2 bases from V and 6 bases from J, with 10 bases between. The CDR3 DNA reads TGTGCCAGCAGTTACGGGGGCAAGGATGGCTACACCTTC. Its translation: CASSYGGKDGYTF.

In DNA form, the CDR3 reads TGTGCCAGCAGTTCTCGTGCTGGGACAGGGGGCTCTGGCTACACCTTC. Encoded protein: CASSSRAGTGGSGYTF. This rearrangement joins TRBV6-5 to TRBJ1-2; 12 positions match TRBD1. The germline V gene encodes CDR1 MNHEY and CDR2 SVGAGI. J gave up 7 bases and V 4 bases, and 10 bases lay outside the gene matches. The CDR3 loop spans 16 amino acids.